This record covers a single T cell receptor beta chain. The antigen is not known. The sample comes from a study of T-cell memory formation after mild COVID-19. Notes on the study in general: Later expanders leaned CD4+, whereas clones that contracted between day 15 and 85 were balanced CD4/CD8. Second-wave clones reaching peak frequency on day 37 lacked confirmed SARS-CoV-2 specificity.

CDR1 DFQATT and CDR2 SNEGSKA come from the germline V gene (reference sequence). V lost 5 bases and J lost 5, with 14 bases in between. The length of the CDR3 is 13 residues. From the 5' RACE reads, TCRdb called clonotypes with MiXCR, one entry per CDR3 protein. The sample shows under 700,000 distinct CDR3 sequences, roughly 20% of them seen only once. The TCR originated in an adult woman who had mild COVID-19 (a few samples of this study predate the infection). Cell type and time point are not known. The J gene is TRBJ2-3, the V gene TRBV20-1; the D gene is possibly TRBD1 (6 bases). The sequenced material came from PBMCs or a T cell subset sorted from them (not recorded which). CDR3 sequence reads: CSAYRDIGDTQYF. DNA of the CDR3: TGCAGTGCTTACCGGGACATAGGAGATACGCAGTATTTT.